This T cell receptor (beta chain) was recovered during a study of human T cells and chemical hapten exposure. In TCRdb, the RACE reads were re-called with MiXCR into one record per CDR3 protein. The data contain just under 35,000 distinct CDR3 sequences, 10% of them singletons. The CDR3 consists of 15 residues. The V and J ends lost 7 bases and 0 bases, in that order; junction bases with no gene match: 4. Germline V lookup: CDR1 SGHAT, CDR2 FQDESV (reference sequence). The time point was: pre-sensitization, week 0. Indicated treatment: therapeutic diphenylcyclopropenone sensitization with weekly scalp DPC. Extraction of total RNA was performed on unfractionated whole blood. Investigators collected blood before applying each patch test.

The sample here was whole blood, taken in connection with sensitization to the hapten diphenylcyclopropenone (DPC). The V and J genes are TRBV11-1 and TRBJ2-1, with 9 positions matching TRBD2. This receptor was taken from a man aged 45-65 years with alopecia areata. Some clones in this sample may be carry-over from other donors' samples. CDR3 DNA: TGTGCCAGCACGCAGCGGGAGGTCTCCTACAATGAGCAGTTCTTC. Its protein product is CASTQREVSYNEQFF.